Presented here are 19 T cell receptor beta chains from one specimen sequenced in a study of T cell responses to AZD1222 COVID-19 vaccine. Clones were sequenced by immunoSEQ multiplex PCR, and TCRdb holds only the in-frame ones, with some missing. The profile shows around 99,000 clones, approximately 91% of them singletons. The sequenced sample was peripheral blood, obtained 28 days after the second AZD1222 dose. The receptors stem from an adult who received the AZD1222 COVID-19 vaccine.

This clone was detected only once. The chain combines TRBV19 with TRBJ1-5; D unclear. The CDR3 covers 13 residues. Germline V CDR1 and CDR2: LNHDA, SQIVND (reference sequence). Trimming stripped 6 bases from V and 2 bases from J, with 8 bases between. The CDR3 DNA reads as TGTGCCAGTAGGGATAGGGGCAATCAGCCCCAGCATTTT. Encoded protein: CASRDRGNQPQHF.

This chain joins TRBV2 and TRBJ1-5; possible D gene TRBD1, 6 bases. The germline V gene encodes CDR1 SNHLY and CDR2 FYNNEI. The CDR3 loop spans 13 amino acids. V gave up 10 bases and J gave up 4 bases, with 14 bases separating them. The DNA of the CDR3 is TGTGCCACTACGGGACATCCAAATCAGCCCCAGCATTTT. It encodes CATTGHPNQPQHF.

The rearrangement joins TRBV30 to TRBJ1-5; possible D gene TRBD1, 5 bases. Trimming left V 1 base short and J 7 bases short, with 11 bases between. This CDR3 has 13 residues. CDR1 and CDR2 (germline): GTSNPN, SVGIG (reference sequence). CDR3 residues: CAWSEGSGQPQHF. In DNA form, the CDR3 reads TGTGCCTGGAGTGAGGGGAGCGGACAGCCCCAGCATTTT.

V gene TRBV18 combines with J gene TRBJ1-3; TRBD1 might be the D (5 bases). V shed 4 bases and J shed 1 base, with 14 bases lying between them. Germline loops: CDR1 KGHSH, CDR2 LQKENI. The CDR3 runs 16 residues. CDR3 region: CASSQGSTFSGNTIYF. The CDR3 nucleotides read TGTGCCAGCTCACAGGGGAGTACCTTTTCTGGAAACACCATATATTTT.

The V and J genes are TRBV6-2 or TRBV6-3 and TRBJ2-3; the D gene is possibly TRBD2 (7 bases). This CDR3 spans 15 amino acids. Germline V gene sequence: CDR1 MNHEY, CDR2 SVGEGT. V was shortened by 5 bases and J by 3 bases, with 15 bases between the two germline ends. This chain's CDR3 is CASSRRRGATDTQYF. The CDR3 DNA reads TGTGCCAGCAGTCGCCGTCGGGGGGCTACAGATACGCAGTATTTT.

V is TRBV7-9 and J is TRBJ2-3, with a possible D match to TRBD2 (6 bases). The V and J ends lost 4 bases and 8 bases respectively, with 19 bases between them. This CDR3 is built from 15 residues. From germline, CDR1 is SEHNR and CDR2 FQNEAQ (reference sequence). This chain's CDR3 is CASSSTIRGLGTQYF. Written as DNA, the CDR3 is TGTGCCAGCAGCTCCACTATTCGGGGGTTGGGTACGCAGTATTTT.

The rearrangement uses TRBV10-1 and TRBJ2-7; 8 positions match TRBD2. The CDR3 has 16 residues. The J segment lost 2 bases and the V segment lost 0 bases, leaving 6 bases of the junction unmatched. Germline V gives CDR1 WNHNN, CDR2 SYGVQD (reference sequence). The CDR3 is CASSESTGLATYEQYF. In DNA form, the CDR3 reads TGCGCCAGCAGTGAGTCGACCGGACTAGCTACCTACGAGCAGTACTTC.

The gene calls are TRBV6-5 and TRBJ1-1; 10 bases fit TRBD1. CDR1 is MNHEY, CDR2 SVGAGI, per germline. V trimming: 6 bases; J trimming: 6 bases; junction bases outside the gene matches: 7. This CDR3 is 14 amino acids long. The DNA of the CDR3 is TGTGCCAGCAGAGGGACAGGGGCCATGGCTGAAGCTTTCTTT. Its translation: CASRGTGAMAEAFF.

The V and J genes are TRBV21-1 and TRBJ2-2; the table's D call, TRBD1, has no DNA check behind it. TRBV21-1 represents a pseudogene. This CDR3 contains 16 residues. CDR3 sequence reads: CASSIGRQGVTGELFF. The CDR3 bases are TGTGCCAGCAGCATTGGCCGACAGGGTGTCACCGGGGAGCTGTTTTTT.

The V call is TRBV3-1 (or the pseudogene TRBV3-2), the J call TRBJ2-2, with 9 bases identical to TRBD2. After removal of 1 base from V and 5 bases from J, the junction contained 8 bases not matched to a gene. In germline, CDR1 is LGHDT, CDR2 YNNKEL (reference sequence). The CDR3 is 17 amino acids. In DNA form, the CDR3 reads TGTGCCAGCAGCCAAGTGAGAATAGCGGGAGAAACCGGGGAGCTGTTTTTT. Its translation is CASSQVRIAGETGELFF.

The V gene is TRBV18, the J gene TRBJ1-1; tentative D call: TRBD1 (6 bases). Trimming pared 2 bases from V and 0 bases from J, leaving 13 bases between. The V gene's germline CDR1 is KGHSH and CDR2 LQKENI. The CDR3 spans 16 residues. DNA for the CDR3: TGTGCCAGCTCACCATGGACAGCGATCGTGAACACTGAAGCTTTCTTT. Amino acids: CASSPWTAIVNTEAFF.

This clone was picked up one time. V usage is TRBV6-2 or TRBV6-3 and J usage is TRBJ1-3; D is unresolved. Germline V lookup: CDR1 MNHEY, CDR2 SVGEGT. The CDR3 covers 14 residues. V lost 2 bases to trimming and J lost 1 base, with 6 bases between them. The CDR3 DNA is TGTGCCAGCAGTTACCTGGGTTCTGGAAACACCATATATTTT. Translation: CASSYLGSGNTIYF.

Here the CDR3 DNA reads TGTGCCAGCAGTTACTACGCACAGGGAGGCACTGAAGCTTTCTTT. Translating gives CASSYYAQGGTEAFF. This chain joins TRBV6-2 or TRBV6-3 and TRBJ1-1; D possibly corresponds to TRBD1 (6 bases). Germline V gives CDR1 MNHEY, CDR2 SVGEGT. CDR3 length equals 15 residues. V lost 1 base and J lost 4, with 13 bases in between.

Notes on this clone: The same CDR3 also results from other DNA sequences found in this sample. The chain has TRBV5-1 and TRBJ1-1; D might be TRBD1 (6 bases). The CDR3 length is 14 residues. The germline gives CDR1 SGHRS, CDR2 YFSETQ. Trimming cost V 3 bases and J 0 bases, with 9 bases left between them. The CDR3 bases are TGCGCCAGCAGCTCGACAGGTGTGAACACTGAAGCTTTCTTT. This translates into CASSSTGVNTEAFF.

This chain uses TRBV7-2 with TRBJ2-2, with D perhaps matching TRBD2 (5 bases). In germline, CDR1 is SGHTA, CDR2 FQGNSA. With 2 bases removed from V and 0 bases from J, the gap between germline ends came to 16 bases. The CDR3 extends over 18 amino acids. CDR3 loop: CASSLLPPADANTGELFF. The CDR3 DNA sequence: TGTGCCAGCAGCTTACTACCCCCAGCGGACGCGAACACCGGGGAGCTGTTTTTT.

V is TRBV19 and J is TRBJ1-5; TRBD1 might be the D (5 bases). The V gene's germline CDR1 is LNHDA and CDR2 SQIVND (reference sequence). The CDR3 is 15 amino acids. Trimming removed 3 bases from V and 2 bases from J, with 11 bases in between. CDR3 sequence (DNA): TGTGCCAGTAGTATTATCTCGGGGGGCAATCAGCCCCAGCATTTT. It encodes CASSIISGGNQPQHF.

The CDR3 bases are TGTGCCAGTAGTATACAGACAGGGGGCCTGGAAAACATTCAGTACTTC. Translating it yields CASSIQTGGLENIQYF. V usage is TRBV19 and J usage is TRBJ2-4; 10 nucleotides line up with TRBD1. This CDR3 contains 16 residues. Per germline, CDR1 LNHDA and CDR2 SQIVND (reference sequence). V was clipped by 2 bases and J by 5 bases; unmatched bases: 6.

The genes are TRBV3-1 (or the pseudogene TRBV3-2) and TRBJ2-1; 9 positions agree with TRBD2. The germline V gene encodes CDR1 LGHDT and CDR2 YNNKEL (reference sequence). The CDR3 length is 17 residues. The V and J ends lost 3 bases and 5 bases, in that order; junction bases with no gene match: 11. In nucleotides, the CDR3 is TGTGCCAGCAGCCACAAGACCTCAGCGGGAGGCAACAATGAGCAGTTCTTC. It codes for CASSHKTSAGGNNEQFF.

This clone was seen only a few times. The chain uses TRBV19 and TRBJ2-7; D is possibly TRBD1 (6 bases). The CDR3 extends over 12 amino acids. V shed 5 bases and J shed 7 bases, with 12 bases lying between them. Germline V gene lookup returns CDR1 LNHDA and CDR2 SQIVND (reference sequence). The CDR3 loop is CASSPLRGEQYF. As DNA, the CDR3 is TGTGCCAGTAGTCCTCTTAGGGGGGAGCAGTACTTC.